The following is a T cell receptor (beta chain) sequence with its context. cDNA molecules carried unique molecular identifiers, and template switching added a universal primer site. TCRdb reprocessed the 5' RACE reads with MiXCR, giving one entry per CDR3 protein. The table includes 1.5 million to 2 million distinct CDR3 sequences, about 32% detected once. This sample was taken from a study of identical twins. CDR1 ENHRY and CDR2 SYGVKD come from the germline V gene. V lost 8 bases to trimming and J lost 5 bases; unmatched junction nucleotides: 10. This CDR3 comprises 14 residues. Specimen: cord blood. This chain joins TRBV10-3 and TRBJ1-1, with 8 bases identical to TRBD1. This clonotype was obtained from a newborn girl in good health. The CDR3 sequence is CAISTLQGGTEAFF. CDR3 nucleotides: TGTGCCATCTCGACTTTACAGGGGGGAACTGAAGCTTTCTTT.